This T cell receptor beta chain was captured in a study of T cell responses to AZD1222 COVID-19 vaccine. Germline assignment: CDR1 WSHSY and CDR2 SAAADI. This CDR3 is built from 15 residues. The V and J ends lost 3 bases and 7 bases respectively, with 16 bases between them. For this clone: Its antigen remains unidentified.

The study, taken as a whole, reports: The span of vaccine-associated CD4 TCRs extended across spike, with dominance at 160-218 and 743-854.

Produced via immunoSEQ multiplex PCR; TCRdb's table is partial and in-frame only. The table records some 110,000 clones, 85% to 90% of them present only once. This chain joins TRBV10-2 and TRBJ2-1; tentatively, D is TRBD2 (6 bases). The TCR originated in an adult in good health. This specimen was peripheral blood, taken on day 0 of AZD1222 vaccination. This chain's CDR3 is CASSDVAGSSNEQFF. The CDR3 DNA reads as TGCGCCAGCAGTGATGTGGCGGGAAGTTCGAATGAGCAGTTCTTC.